This TCR beta chain was identified during a study of blood T cell repertoires in COVID-19. V dropped 3 bases and J dropped 4 bases, with 9 bases sitting between them. The CDR3 length is 13 residues. The germline V gene encodes CDR1 LGHNA and CDR2 YSLEER. Here immunoSEQ multiplex PCR was the method, and the copy in TCRdb shows in-frame clones only, minus some. The sample yields a few hundred thousand clones, nearly 90% seen once. The specimen was peripheral blood. This clonotype was sampled from a man aged 18 to 35 with active or convalescent COVID-19. The gene calls are TRBV4-3 and TRBJ1-2; D gene unclear. The CDR3 sequence: CASSHDLGYGYTF. For the CDR3, the DNA is TGCGCCAGCAGCCACGATCTAGGCTATGGCTACACCTTC.